This TCR beta chain is drawn from a study of breast tumors, draining lymph nodes, adjacent tissues. Each CDR3 protein gets one entry after TCRdb re-called the multiplex PCR reads with MiXCR. The repertoire has 150,000 to 200,000 distinct CDR3 sequences, 30% to 35% of them found once; the top ten carry over 3.5%. A remark on this clonotype: The antigen is unknown. Just one base apart from a much larger clone, this may be a read error.

Regarding the study as a whole: Tumor and nontumor repertoires were significantly more similar in luminal-like than in basal-like breast cancer. Tumors had less TCR diversity than lymph nodes, more than nontumor tissue.

Axillary draining lymph nodes of breast cancer patients supplied the node samples. Germline V lookup: CDR1 LNHDA, CDR2 SQIVND (reference sequence). The CDR3 length is 17 residues. This clonotype was obtained from a female donor with breast cancer. Some clones in this sample may be carry-over from other donors' samples. Input material: axillary lymph node tissue. The chain uses TRBV19 and TRBJ2-7; the match to TRBD2 covers 12 bases. The CDR3 sequence: CASSSRPGLAGSYELYF. CDR3 nucleotides: TGTGCCAGTAGTTCGAGACCCGGACTAGCGGGGTCCTACGAGCTGTACTTC.